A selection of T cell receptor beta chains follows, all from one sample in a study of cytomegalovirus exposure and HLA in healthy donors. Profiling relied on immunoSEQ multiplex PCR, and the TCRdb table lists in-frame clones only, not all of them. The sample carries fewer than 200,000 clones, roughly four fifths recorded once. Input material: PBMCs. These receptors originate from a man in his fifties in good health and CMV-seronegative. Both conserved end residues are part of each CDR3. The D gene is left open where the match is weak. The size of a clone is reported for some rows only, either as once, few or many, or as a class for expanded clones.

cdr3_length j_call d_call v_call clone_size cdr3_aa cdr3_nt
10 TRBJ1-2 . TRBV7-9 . CASTPQGITF TGTGCCAGCACCCCGCAGGGGATCACCTTC
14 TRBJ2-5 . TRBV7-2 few CASSSLRSEETQYF TGTGCCAGCAGCTCTCTAAGGAGTGAGGAGACCCAGTACTTC
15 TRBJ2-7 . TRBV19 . CASSPRGGTAYEQYF TGTGCCAGTAGTCCTCGGGGGGGGACAGCCTACGAGCAGTACTTC
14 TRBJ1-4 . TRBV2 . CASDWRGTNEKLFF TGTGCCAGCGATTGGAGGGGAACAAATGAAAAACTGTTTTTT
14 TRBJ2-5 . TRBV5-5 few CASSLPRGQETQYF TGTGCCAGCAGCCTCCCTCGAGGACAAGAGACCCAGTACTTC
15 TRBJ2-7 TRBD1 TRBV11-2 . CASSSNRGQRYEQYF TGTGCCAGCAGCTCCAACAGGGGTCAACGATACGAGCAGTACTTC
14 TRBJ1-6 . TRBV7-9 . CASSLDSHNSPLHF TGTGCCAGCTCCCTCGACAGCCATAATTCACCCCTCCACTTT
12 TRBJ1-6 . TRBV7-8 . CASSPPGTPLHF TGTGCCAGCAGCCCACCGGGAACACCCCTCCACTTT
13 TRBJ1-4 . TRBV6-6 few CASSPGVDEKLFF TGTGCCAGCAGTCCGGGTGTGGATGAAAAACTGTTTTTT
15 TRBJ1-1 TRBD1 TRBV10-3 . CAISDAGGRLTEAFF TGTGCCATCAGTGATGCAGGGGGCAGGTTGACTGAAGCTTTCTTT
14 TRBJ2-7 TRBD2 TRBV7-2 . CATIPVSGSYEQYF TGTGCCACCATCCCCGTAAGCGGGAGTTACGAGCAGTACTTC
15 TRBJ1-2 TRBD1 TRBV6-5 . CASSAVGTGARGYTF TGTGCCAGCAGCGCTGTCGGGACAGGGGCCCGTGGCTACACCTTC
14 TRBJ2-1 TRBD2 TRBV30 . CAFPKAGGTNEQFF TGTGCCTTCCCCAAAGCGGGAGGAACCAATGAGCAGTTCTTC
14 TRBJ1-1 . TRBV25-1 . CASRGGVLNTEAFF TGTGCCAGCAGGGGAGGGGTTTTGAACACTGAAGCTTTCTTT
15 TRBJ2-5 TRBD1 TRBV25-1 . CASSEGTGLSGTQYF TGTGCCAGCAGTGAGGGGACAGGCCTTTCAGGGACCCAGTACTTC
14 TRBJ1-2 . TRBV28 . CASSLLEWDYGYTF TGTGCCAGCAGTTTATTGGAGTGGGACTATGGCTACACCTTC
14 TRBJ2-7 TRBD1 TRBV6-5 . CASSDAGTVFVQYF TGTGCCAGCAGTGACGCCGGGACAGTATTTGTGCAGTACTTC
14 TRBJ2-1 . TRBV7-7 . CASSPSSSYNEQFF TGTGCTAGCAGCCCTTCGTCCTCCTACAATGAGCAGTTCTTC
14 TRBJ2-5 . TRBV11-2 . CASSHVEYQETQYF TGTGCCAGCAGCCATGTGGAGTACCAAGAGACCCAGTACTTC
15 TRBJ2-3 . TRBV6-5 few CASSQSGDSTDTQYF TGTGCCAGCAGTCAATCAGGGGATAGCACAGATACGCAGTATTTT
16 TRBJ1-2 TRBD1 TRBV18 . CASSQTGERSPSGYTF TGTGCCAGCTCACAAACAGGGGAACGCTCTCCTAGTGGCTACACCTTC
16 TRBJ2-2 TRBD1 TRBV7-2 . CASSSRVLTGAGELFF TGTGCCAGCAGCTCGAGGGTTCTAACAGGGGCCGGGGAGCTGTTTTTT
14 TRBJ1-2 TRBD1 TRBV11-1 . CASSLAQGDGGYTF TGTGCCAGCAGCTTAGCACAGGGGGATGGCGGCTACACCTTC
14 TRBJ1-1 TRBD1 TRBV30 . CAWRSERTGVTAFF TGTGCCTGGAGGTCCGAAAGGACAGGGGTGACAGCTTTCTTT
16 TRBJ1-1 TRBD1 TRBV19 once CASSITGQGAWTEAFF TGTGCCAGTAGTATAACAGGGCAGGGGGCCTGGACTGAAGCTTTCTTT
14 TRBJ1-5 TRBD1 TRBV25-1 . CASRGTGDNQPQHF TGTGCCAGCAGGGGGACAGGGGACAATCAGCCCCAGCATTTT
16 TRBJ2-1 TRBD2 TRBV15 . CATRPELAGDYNEQFF TGTGCCACCAGGCCAGAACTAGCGGGAGATTACAATGAGCAGTTCTTC
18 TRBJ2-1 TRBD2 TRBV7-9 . CASSLPSAGSGRLGEQFF TGTGCCAGCAGCTTACCTAGCGCGGGTAGCGGGAGGCTCGGTGAGCAGTTCTTC
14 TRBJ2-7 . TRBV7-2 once CASSTAGAHYEQYF TGTGCCAGCAGCACAGCAGGGGCCCACTACGAGCAGTACTTC
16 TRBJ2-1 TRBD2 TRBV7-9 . CASSPLAGGPDNEQFF TGTGCCAGCAGTCCACTAGCGGGAGGGCCCGACAATGAGCAGTTCTTC
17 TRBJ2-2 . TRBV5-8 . CASSLPVIATNTGELFF TGTGCCAGCAGCTTGCCCGTAATAGCGACGAACACCGGGGAGCTGTTTTTT
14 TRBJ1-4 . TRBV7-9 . CASSLGQGWEKLFF TGTGCCAGCAGCTTAGGTCAGGGATGGGAAAAACTGTTTTTT
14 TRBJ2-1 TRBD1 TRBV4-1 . CASSPWGQTNEQFF TGCGCCAGCAGCCCCTGGGGACAGACCAATGAGCAGTTCTTC
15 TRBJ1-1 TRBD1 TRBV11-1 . CASSQRLGGVTEAFF TGTGCCAGCAGTCAACGCTTAGGGGGCGTCACTGAAGCTTTCTTT
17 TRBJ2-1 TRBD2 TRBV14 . CASSQVALAGGMNEQFF TGTGCCAGCAGCCAAGTAGCTCTAGCGGGGGGGATGAATGAGCAGTTCTTC
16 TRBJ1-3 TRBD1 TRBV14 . CASSSRQGLRGNTIYF TGTGCCAGCAGCTCCCGACAGGGGCTCAGGGGAAACACCATATATTTT
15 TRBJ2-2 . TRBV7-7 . CASSLGTPFAGELFF TGTGCTAGCAGCCTCGGGACTCCTTTTGCCGGGGAGCTGTTTTTT
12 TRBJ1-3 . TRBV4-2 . CASSQDWSAIYF TGTGCCAGCAGCCAAGATTGGAGTGCCATATATTTT
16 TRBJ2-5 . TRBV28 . CASSAVQALYQETQYF TGTGCCAGCAGTGCGGTACAGGCGTTATACCAAGAGACCCAGTACTTC
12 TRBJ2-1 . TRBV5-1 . CASSLTRGEQFF TGCGCCAGCAGCCTTACGAGAGGTGAGCAGTTCTTC
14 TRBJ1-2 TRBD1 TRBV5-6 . CASSSSDRAQGYTF TGTGCCAGCAGCTCATCGGACAGGGCCCAGGGCTACACCTTC
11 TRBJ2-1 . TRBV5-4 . CASSLILEQFF TGTGCCAGCAGCTTGATCCTTGAGCAGTTCTTC
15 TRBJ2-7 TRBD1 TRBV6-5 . CASSRPGTGQGEQYF TGTGCCAGCAGTCGTCCCGGGACAGGGCAGGGCGAGCAGTACTTC
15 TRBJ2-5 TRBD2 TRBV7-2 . CASSLAPGGPETQYF TGTGCCAGCAGCTTAGCACCGGGGGGGCCTGAGACCCAGTACTTC
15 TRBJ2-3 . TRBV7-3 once CASSPGGLSTDTQYF TGTGCCAGCAGCCCCGGGGGACTTAGCACAGATACGCAGTATTTT
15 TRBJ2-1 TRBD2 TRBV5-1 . CASSFPGTRSNEQFF TGCGCCAGCAGCTTTCCCGGGACTAGATCCAATGAGCAGTTCTTC
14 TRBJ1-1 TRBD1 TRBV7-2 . CASSLVQGASEAFF TGTGCCAGCAGCTTAGTACAGGGGGCCTCTGAAGCTTTCTTT
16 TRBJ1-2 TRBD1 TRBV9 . CASSPTPRQGNYGYTF TGTGCCAGCAGCCCTACGCCCCGACAGGGGAACTATGGCTACACCTTC
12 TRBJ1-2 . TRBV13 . CASSPRFYGYTF TGTGCCAGCAGCCCCCGGTTCTATGGCTACACCTTC
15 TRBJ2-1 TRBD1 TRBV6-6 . CATTDRFSSYNEQFF TGTGCCACCACGGACAGGTTCAGCTCCTACAATGAGCAGTTCTTC
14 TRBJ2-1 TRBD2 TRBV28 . CASVRRGSSYEQFF TGTGCCAGCGTGCGGCGGGGGAGCAGCTATGAGCAGTTCTTC
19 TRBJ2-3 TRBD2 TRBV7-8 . CASSLGRGGGYLYTDTQYF TGTGCCAGCAGCTTGGGGAGGGGCGGGGGTTACCTTTACACAGATACGCAGTATTTT
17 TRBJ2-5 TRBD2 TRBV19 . CASSSRLAGGPRETQYF TGTGCCAGTAGTTCTCGACTAGCGGGGGGGCCGCGGGAGACCCAGTACTTC
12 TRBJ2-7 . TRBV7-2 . CASSLRAGPRYF TGTGCCAGCAGCTTACGAGCGGGTCCCCGGTACTTC